These 9 T cell receptor beta chains originate from one sample sequenced in a study of blood T cell repertoires in COVID-19. Data came from immunoSEQ multiplex PCR; TCRdb stores just in-frame clones and leaves some out. Of 450,000 to 500,000 clones listed, around 85% are singletons. Input material: PBMCs or T cells enriched from blood (not recorded which). These receptors all stem from a woman aged 55-70 years who had recovered from COVID-19.

The chain couples TRBV5-6 to TRBJ2-1, with a possible D match to TRBD2 (5 bases). This CDR3 has 13 amino acids. The V end was cut by 0 bases, the J end by 8 bases, with 9 bases between. Germline CDR1 is SGHDT and CDR2 is YYEEEE. The CDR3 coding sequence is TGTGCCAGCAGCTTGGGAGGGTCCCATGAGCAGTTCTTC. This gives the protein CASSLGGSHEQFF. The entire variable domain, with the rest obtained from reference TRBV5-6 and TRBJ2-1, is as follows: DAGVTQSPTHLIKTRGQQVTLRCSPKSGHDTVSWYQQALGQGPQFIFQYYEEEERQRGNFPDRFSGHQFPNYSSELNVNALLLGDSALYLCASSLGGSHEQFFGPGTRLTVL.

The chain joins TRBV18 to TRBJ2-2; D not resolved. With 2 bases removed from V and 0 bases from J, the gap between germline ends came to 7 bases. Germline CDR1 and CDR2: KGHSH and LQKENI. CDR3 length: 15 residues. The CDR3 coding sequence is TGTGCCAGCTCACCAACAAACGCGAACACCGGGGAGCTGTTTTTT. This translates into CASSPTNANTGELFF.

This sequence joins TRBV28 and TRBJ2-3, with 7 bases fitting TRBD1. In germline, CDR1 is MDHEN, CDR2 SYDVKM. CDR3 size: 17 residues. The J segment lost 1 base and the V segment lost 7 bases, leaving 14 bases of the junction unmatched. The CDR3 sequence: CASIDYLRDRRTDTQYF. CDR3 nucleotides: TGTGCCAGCATTGACTACCTGAGGGACAGACGCACAGATACGCAGTATTTT. Combining the CDR3 with reference TRBV28 and TRBJ2-3 gives the whole variable domain DVKVTQSSRYLVKRTGEKVFLECVQDMDHENMFWYRQDPGLGLRLIYFSYDVKMKEKGDIPEGYSVSREKKERFSLILESASTNQTSMYLCASIDYLRDRRTDTQYFGPGTRLTVL.

V and J are TRBV25-1 and TRBJ2-2, with a possible D match to TRBD1 (5 bases). Trimming stripped 5 bases from V and 1 base from J, with 8 bases between. The CDR3 loop spans 14 amino acids. Germline lookup yields CDR1 MGHDK and CDR2 SYGVNS. The CDR3 DNA reads TGTGCCAGCAGTCACCAGGGGAACACCGGGGAGCTGTTTTTT. It yields the protein CASSHQGNTGELFF.

The rearrangement links TRBV11-2 to TRBJ2-2, with 10 bases matching TRBD1. Germline V lookup: CDR1 SGHAT, CDR2 FQNNGV. V shed 8 bases, J shed 5 bases, and the junction held 8 bases outside the gene matches. The CDR3 is 15 residues long. CDR3 in DNA: TGTGCCAGCTGGGACAGGGGCCGAACAACCGGGGAGCTGTTTTTT. Translated, it gives CASWDRGRTTGELFF.

The chain carries TRBV19 and TRBJ2-3; no reliable D call. The V end lost 9 bases, the J end lost 7 bases, and 11 bases lay between the germline ends. The CDR3 loop spans 11 amino acids. From germline, CDR1 is LNHDA and CDR2 SQIVND (reference sequence). The CDR3 loop is CASLDRNTQYF. The CDR3 coding sequence is TGTGCCAGCCTAGACCGCAATACGCAGTATTTT.

The rearrangement links TRBV6-2 or TRBV6-3 to TRBJ2-5; perhaps TRBD1 as D (6 bases). This CDR3 spans 13 amino acids. Trimming removed 0 bases from V and 5 bases from J, with 7 bases in between. Germline V gene sequence: CDR1 MNHEY, CDR2 SVGEGT. CDR3 bases: TGTGCCAGCAGTTACTCGGACAGTGAGACCCAGTACTTC. Translating it yields CASSYSDSETQYF.

The chain is built from TRBV27 and TRBJ2-2; D possibly corresponds to TRBD1 (6 bases). V was clipped by 6 bases and J by 7 bases, with 12 bases between them. This CDR3 comprises 13 residues. CDR1 and CDR2 (germline): MNHEY, SMNVEV (reference sequence). The CDR3 here is CASSSGVIGELFF. The CDR3 nucleotides read TGTGCCAGCAGCTCAGGGGTGATCGGGGAGCTGTTTTTT.

V gene TRBV7-2 combines with J gene TRBJ1-4, with 7 bases that match TRBD1. The CDR3 length is 15 residues. Germline CDR1 and CDR2: SGHTA and FQGNSA. The V gene end was trimmed by 4 bases and the J gene end by 6 bases; junction bases not matched to a gene: 8. In DNA, the CDR3 is TGTGCCAGCAGCTCGGGACAGCTTAATCATGAAAAACTGTTTTTT. Its protein is CASSSGQLNHEKLFF.